This TCR beta chain was captured in a study of blood T cell repertoires in COVID-19. Across the whole study: Whether acute or convalescent, the COVID-19 samples came from the United States, Italy and Spain.

As handled by the study authors: Researchers report that nucleated cell counts were estimated from reference gene primer amplification. Clones were sequenced by immunoSEQ multiplex PCR, and TCRdb holds only the in-frame ones, with some missing. D and trimming were read from the DNA, whereas the V and J calls and clone size are those reported in that table. Seen here are some 160,000 clones, 65% to 85% observed once, and the top ten hold around 5%. CDR3 length: 12 amino acids. V shed 1 base and J shed 7 bases, with 7 bases lying between them. Germline V CDR1 and CDR2: LGHNA, YNFKEQ. This clone was picked up a small number of times.

The chain is built from TRBV4-2 and TRBJ1-2; D possibly corresponds to TRBD1 (5 bases). The sequence was obtained from a woman between 45 and 60 years old with acute or convalescent COVID-19. Sequences were obtained from peripheral blood. The CDR3 here is CASSQGGVGYTF. DNA for the CDR3: TGTGCCAGCAGCCAAGGGGGGGTTGGCTACACCTTC.